What follows describes a single T cell receptor (beta chain). V was trimmed by 10 bases and J by 2 bases, leaving 11 bases between them. CDR3 size: 12 residues. The germline V gene encodes CDR1 LGHNA and CDR2 YNFKEQ. This entry comes from a study of blood T cells in healthy people across ages. The authors ran a second PCR of about 6 to 11 cycles using a sample-barcoded 5' primer and a J-beta primer mix. TCRdb processed the 5' RACE reads anew with MiXCR; each CDR3 protein has one entry. This sample carries about 680,000 distinct CDR3 sequences, around 48% of them seen once, and the ten largest clones take under 35%. Isolating PBMCs gave at least 6.5 million of these cells per sample.

The receptor's source is a woman aged 55-69 years in good health. Material: blood. The chain combines TRBV4-2 with TRBJ1-2, with a weak D call TRBD1 (5 bases). CDR3 region: CATGGQNYGYTF. The CDR3 DNA reads TGTGCCACGGGGGGTCAGAACTATGGCTACACCTTC.